The clone carrying this T cell receptor beta chain was observed once. The sample originates from a study of blood T cell repertoires in COVID-19. Overall study: Specimens from acute and convalescent COVID-19 originated in the United States, Italy and Spain. In each case, the material was cDNA or gDNA derived from T cells, B-cell-depleted T cells, or PBMCs.

The CDR3 totals 13 residues. V was shortened by 2 bases and J by 10 bases, with 11 bases between the two germline ends. CDR1 is KGHSH and CDR2 is LQKENI in the germline V gene. Per the authors' pipeline: Amplification of reference gene primers provided the estimated nucleated cell counts. The data were produced by immunoSEQ multiplex PCR, yet TCRdb's version contains in-frame clones alone and is incomplete. V, J and clone size were drawn from that table, and D and trimming were deduced from the DNA. The table includes 220,000 or so clones, approximately 85% detected once. The rearrangement links TRBV18 to TRBJ2-2; TRBD2 is a possible D gene (5 bases). The sample taken for sequencing was peripheral blood. The clonotype originates from a man between 45 and 60 years old who had recovered from COVID-19. The CDR3 loop reads CASSPDRGSELFF. CDR3 in DNA: TGTGCCAGCTCACCAGATCGGGGTTCGGAGCTGTTTTTT.